Following are 10 T cell receptor beta chains from one sample sequenced in a study of T cell responses to AZD1222 COVID-19 vaccine. Sequenced by immunoSEQ multiplex PCR; TCRdb stores in-frame clones only, minus some. Altogether 95,000 to 150,000 clones are present, roughly 90% being singletons, with the ten largest covering roughly 4.4%. Here the sequenced sample was peripheral blood, taken on day 0 of AZD1222 vaccination. The source of these receptors is an adult in good health.

The chain links TRBV7-2 to TRBJ2-3; 13 nucleotides agree with TRBD2. V lost 3 bases, J lost 6 bases, and 6 bases stayed unmatched. Germline V gene lookup returns CDR1 SGHTA and CDR2 FQGNSA. This CDR3 region has 16 residues. The chain's CDR3 is CASSLTSGRRGDTQYF. CDR3 in DNA: TGTGCCAGCAGCTTGACTAGCGGGAGGCGGGGGGATACGCAGTATTTT.

The chain couples TRBV27 to TRBJ2-3; D is unclear. The germline CDR1 and CDR2 sequences are MNHEY and SMNVEV (reference sequence). The CDR3 has 14 amino acids. V shed 0 bases and J shed 2 bases, with 6 bases lying between them. This chain's CDR3 is CASSLSTSTDTQYF. The CDR3, as DNA: TGTGCCAGCAGTTTATCGACCTCCACAGATACGCAGTATTTT.

The chain combines TRBV27 with TRBJ1-1; 10 bases fit TRBD1. CDR1 and CDR2 (germline): MNHEY, SMNVEV (reference sequence). The CDR3 has 16 amino acids. The J segment lost 3 bases and the V segment lost 2 bases, leaving 6 bases of the junction unmatched. The CDR3 reads CASSLSPGQGYTEAFF. In DNA, the CDR3 is TGTGCCAGCAGTTTAAGTCCGGGACAGGGGTACACTGAAGCTTTCTTT.

In this sample, this clone turned up a few times. The J gene is TRBJ1-5, the V gene TRBV7-9; D remains ambiguous. CDR3 size: 14 residues. The V end lost 5 bases, the J end lost 5 bases, and 13 bases lay between the germline ends. Germline V lookup: CDR1 SEHNR, CDR2 FQNEAQ (reference sequence). CDR3 protein: CASSQSDTYQPQHF. CDR3 coding DNA: TGTGCCAGCAGCCAATCAGACACGTATCAGCCCCAGCATTTT.

This chain links TRBV2 with TRBJ1-4; no reliable D call. V lost 4 bases and J 4 bases, leaving 16 bases between the germline ends. This CDR3 spans 16 amino acids. Germline V gene sequence: CDR1 SNHLY, CDR2 FYNNEI. For the CDR3, the DNA is TGTGCCAGCAGTGGCCCCCCAGGAAGAATTAATGAAAAACTGTTTTTT. Protein sequence: CASSGPPGRINEKLFF.

This chain links TRBV27 with TRBJ1-2; possibly TRBD1 for D (6 bases). Trimming took 8 bases from V and 6 from J, leaving 16 bases between them. The CDR3 loop spans 13 amino acids. CDR1 MNHEY and CDR2 SMNVEV come from the germline V gene (reference sequence). CDR3 loop: CASGTGPSDGYTF. Written as DNA, the CDR3 is TGTGCCAGCGGAACAGGGCCATCGGATGGCTACACCTTC.

V and J are TRBV28 and TRBJ2-2; D gene uncertain. The CDR3 totals 11 residues. Germline assignment: CDR1 MDHEN and CDR2 SYDVKM. V was cut by 4 bases and J by 7 bases, with 4 bases left in between. The CDR3 loop reads CASSSYGELFF. The CDR3 region has the DNA TGTGCCAGCAGTTCGTACGGGGAGCTGTTTTTT.

The genes are TRBV7-8 and TRBJ2-7; D may be TRBD1 (6 bases). V was trimmed by 1 base and J by 6 bases, leaving 19 bases between them. This CDR3 comprises 16 residues. Germline V gene data show CDR1 as SGHVS and CDR2 as FQNEAQ. The CDR3 nucleotides are TGTGCCAGCAGCTTAGAGGGGACACCGGGCGGGCGCGAGCAGTACTTC. Translated, it gives CASSLEGTPGGREQYF.

The chain joins TRBV18 to TRBJ1-1; 10 bases align to TRBD1. Germline V gene sequence: CDR1 KGHSH, CDR2 LQKENI. The CDR3 is 16 amino acids. V lost 2 bases to trimming and J lost 3 bases; unmatched junction nucleotides: 6. The DNA for the CDR3 is TGTGCCAGCTCACCAGACCGACAGGGGGCCCACACTGAAGCTTTCTTT. Protein: CASSPDRQGAHTEAFF. Combining the CDR3 with reference TRBV18 and TRBJ1-1 gives the whole variable domain NAGVMQNPRHLVRRRGQEARLRCSPMKGHSHVYWYRQLPEEGLKFMVYLQKENIIDESGMPKERFSAEFPKEGPSILRIQQVVRGDSAAYFCASSPDRQGAHTEAFFGQGTRLTVV.

This chain links TRBV14 with TRBJ1-1, with TRBD1 as a possible D gene (5 bases). V shed 0 bases and J shed 1 base, with 12 bases lying between them. CDR3 length equals 16 residues. Germline lookup yields CDR1 SGHDN and CDR2 FVKESK. As DNA, the CDR3 is TGTGCCAGCAGCCAAGAAGGCAGGGCAGCGAACACTGAAGCTTTCTTT. It encodes CASSQEGRAANTEAFF.